Listed here are 29 T cell receptor beta chains from one sample, sequenced in a study of a mutant IDH1 vaccine in newly diagnosed glioma (dated by TCRdb to about 2021). The library was obtained by the immunoSEQ multiplex PCR assay. TCRdb's version of the immuneACCESS table is confined to in-frame rearrangements and falls short of the full clone set. An unresolved V gene accounts for under half of the shortfall where checked; the remainder is of unknown origin. This sample is represented by more than 50,000 clones; over 70% of them were singletons. Approximately 5.9% of the sample is taken by the ten largest. In light of the paper, this sample's time point label describes: week 11, during vaccination. Each vaccine dose, consisting of 300 ug of a 20-mer mutant IDH1 peptide in Montanide, was administered subcutaneously with topical imiquimod. The antigens of these receptors remain unknown. The input for sequencing was PBMCs, taken from a glioma patient whose treatment included an IDH1 peptide vaccine. All receptors derive from a man aged 50-59 years with glioma.

The CDR3: CASSPQVVQGAPTGELFF. DNA for the CDR3: TGCGCCAGCAGCCCCCAGGTGGTTCAGGGGGCGCCGACCGGGGAGCTGTTTTTT. The genes are TRBV4-1 and TRBJ2-2; 8 bases map to TRBD1. The CDR3 has 18 amino acids. Germline trimming cut 4 bases from V and 5 bases from J; bases unmatched to any gene: 15. The germline V gene has CDR1 MGHRA and CDR2 YSYEKL.

The rearrangement links TRBV9 to TRBJ2-4; possibly TRBD1 for D (6 bases). The length of the CDR3 is 13 residues. Trimming stripped 4 bases from V and 2 bases from J, with 7 bases between. Germline V gene sequence: CDR1 SGDLS, CDR2 YYNGEE. In nucleotides, the CDR3 is TGTGCCAGCAGCACAGGGACCAAAAACATTCAGTACTTC. Its translation: CASSTGTKNIQYF.

The V gene is TRBV5-6, the J gene TRBJ2-2; unclear D gene. The CDR3 contains 15 residues. V lost 0 bases, J lost 4 bases, and 10 bases lay in between. Looked up from germline, CDR1 is SGHDT and CDR2 is YYEEEE. DNA for the CDR3: TGTGCCAGCAGCTTGGTGGGCCAGAGCACCGGGGAGCTGTTTTTT. Its translation is CASSLVGQSTGELFF.

The chain joins TRBV2 to TRBJ2-6, with a tentative D call TRBD1 (6 bases). This CDR3 comprises 15 residues. The V and J ends lost 8 bases and 0 bases respectively, with 11 bases between them. From germline, CDR1 is SNHLY and CDR2 FYNNEI. The DNA of the CDR3 is TGTGCCAGCGGACAGACAAGCTCTGGGGCCAACGTCCTGACTTTC. It yields the protein CASGQTSSGANVLTF.

The genes are TRBV6-1 and TRBJ2-3; a weak D match, TRBD2 (6 bases). Germline V gene lookup returns CDR1 MNHNS and CDR2 SASEGT. The length of the CDR3 is 16 residues. With 4 bases removed from V and 3 bases from J, the gap between germline ends came to 17 bases. This CDR3 is CASSAPPASETDTQYF. The CDR3 DNA reads as TGTGCCAGCAGTGCCCCTCCGGCTAGCGAAACAGATACGCAGTATTTT.

The DNA of the CDR3 is TGTGCCAGCAAGGCCCTGGGGAATGAAAAACTGTTTTTT. Translation gives CASKALGNEKLFF. The chain links TRBV27 to TRBJ1-4, with D hard to call. V lost 7 bases to trimming and J lost 5 bases, with 11 bases between them. The germline V gene encodes CDR1 MNHEY and CDR2 SMNVEV (reference sequence). CDR3 length equals 13 residues.

This clone has a handful of counts. The rearrangement uses TRBV19 and TRBJ2-5; 9 bases are shared with TRBD2. Germline V gene lookup returns CDR1 LNHDA and CDR2 SQIVND (reference sequence). V trimming: 3 bases; J trimming: 5 bases; junction bases outside the gene matches: 7. The CDR3 sequence is 15 residues long. For the CDR3, the DNA is TGTGCCAGTAGTATCCCTGCGGGGGGGGGCGAGACCCAGTACTTC. Amino acids: CASSIPAGGGETQYF.

The chain employs TRBV28 and TRBJ2-3; D is possibly TRBD1 (6 bases). Germline values: CDR1 MDHEN, CDR2 SYDVKM. V lost 4 bases and J 0 bases, leaving 11 bases between the germline ends. The CDR3 contains 15 residues. DNA of the CDR3: TGTGCCAGCAGTTACAGGGATACTAGCACAGATACGCAGTATTTT. Translation: CASSYRDTSTDTQYF.

This chain connects TRBV19 to TRBJ2-2; D is unresolved. Germline lookup yields CDR1 LNHDA and CDR2 SQIVND (reference sequence). This CDR3 spans 12 amino acids. The germline V and J ends were trimmed by 3 bases and 5 bases, with 4 bases remaining between them. The CDR3 sequence is CASSIRTGELFF. The CDR3 region has the DNA TGTGCCAGTAGTATTCGTACCGGGGAGCTGTTTTTT.

The chain has TRBV7-6 and TRBJ1-5; perhaps TRBD1 as D (5 bases). V was trimmed by 5 bases and J by 4 bases, leaving 15 bases between them. Germline CDR1 and CDR2: SGHVS and FNYEAQ. The CDR3 has 15 amino acids. The CDR3 protein is CASSRTPPGNQPQHF. CDR3 nucleotides: TGTGCCAGCAGCAGGACACCCCCAGGGAATCAGCCCCAGCATTTT.

The chain carries TRBV29-1 and TRBJ2-7; 8 nucleotides align to TRBD1. CDR1 is SQVTM and CDR2 is ANQGSEA in the germline V gene. The CDR3 totals 15 residues. After removal of 5 bases from V and 2 bases from J, the junction contained 11 bases not matched to a gene. CDR3 residues: CSVQRVGQETYEQYF. CDR3 bases: TGCAGCGTTCAAAGGGTGGGACAGGAGACCTACGAGCAGTACTTC.

The gene calls are TRBV19 and TRBJ1-5, with a weak D call TRBD1 (6 bases). Trimming left V 6 bases short and J 0 bases short, with 12 bases between. Per the germline V gene, CDR1 is LNHDA and CDR2 is SQIVND (reference sequence). CDR3 size: 15 residues. CDR3 sequence (DNA): TGTGCCAGTAGCCCGGGACATAGTAGCAATCAGCCCCAGCATTTT. The encoded protein is CASSPGHSSNQPQHF.

This sequence joins TRBV2 and TRBJ2-5; D remains ambiguous. This CDR3 region has 14 residues. Trimming took off 1 base at V and 2 bases at J, with 8 bases between the two ends. Germline values: CDR1 SNHLY, CDR2 FYNNEI. CDR3 sequence: CASSEDPVQETQYF. CDR3 sequence (DNA): TGTGCCAGCAGTGAAGACCCGGTGCAAGAGACCCAGTACTTC.

As for this clone: Other DNA sequences in the sample encode the same CDR3. The chain uses TRBV9 and TRBJ2-5; no clear D gene. In germline, CDR1 is SGDLS, CDR2 YYNGEE. The CDR3 sequence is 14 residues long. Trimming left V 0 bases short and J 1 base short, with 7 bases between. The CDR3 spells CASSVEVSQETQYF. As DNA, the CDR3 is TGTGCCAGCAGCGTAGAGGTCAGCCAAGAGACCCAGTACTTC.

The rearrangement uses TRBV5-1 and TRBJ1-2, with D hard to call. The CDR3 runs 14 residues. CDR1 and CDR2 (germline): SGHRS, YFSETQ. Trimming removed 2 bases at V and 2 bases at J, with 10 bases between. CDR3 nucleotide sequence: TGCGCCAGCAGCTTTGGCAGGCCCAACTATGGCTACACCTTC. Protein sequence: CASSFGRPNYGYTF. The full variable domain, with the rest looked up from reference TRBV5-1 and TRBJ1-2, is KAGVTQTPRYLIKTRGQQVTLSCSPISGHRSVSWYQQTPGQGLQFLFEYFSETQRNKGNFPGRFSGRQFSNSRSEMNVSTLELGDSALYLCASSFGRPNYGYTFGSGTRLTVV.

The gene calls are TRBV30 and TRBJ1-3; D gene unclear. Trimming pared 2 bases from V and 5 bases from J, leaving 16 bases between. The CDR3 sequence is 15 residues long. Looked up from germline, CDR1 is GTSNPN and CDR2 is SVGIG (reference sequence). Written as DNA, the CDR3 is TGTGCCTGGAGTAGAACCTCGGGCAGGCGAAACACCATATATTTT. It specifies CAWSRTSGRRNTIYF. The full variable domain, its missing parts supplied by reference TRBV30 and TRBJ1-3, is SQTIHQWPATLVQPVGSPLSLECTVEGTSNPNLYWYRQAAGRGLQLLFYSVGIGQISSEVPQNLSASRPQDRQFILSSKKLLLSDSGFYLCAWSRTSGRRNTIYFGEGSWLTVV.

This clone was detected a few times. The CDR3 region is CASSLEGQINQPQHF. The CDR3 nucleotides are TGTGCCAGCAGCTTAGAAGGCCAGATAAATCAGCCCCAGCATTTT. The chain recombines TRBV7-6 with TRBJ1-5; D remains ambiguous. This CDR3 is 15 amino acids long. Germline CDR1 and CDR2: SGHVS and FNYEAQ. V was cut by 1 base and J by 4 bases, with 11 bases left in between.

CDR3 protein: CASSDFAWGTDTQYF. The CDR3 coding sequence is TGTGCCAGCAGTGATTTTGCGTGGGGCACAGATACGCAGTATTTT. The chain combines TRBV2 with TRBJ2-3; D uncertain. The V and J ends lost 3 bases and 1 base respectively, with 11 bases between them. The length of the CDR3 is 15 residues. The germline gives CDR1 SNHLY, CDR2 FYNNEI.

This clone was counted a few times. This sequence joins TRBV5-4 and TRBJ2-7; possible D gene TRBD2, 5 bases. The ends were cut back, 7 bases at V and 1 base at J, with 15 bases in the middle. CDR3 length: 14 residues. Looked up from germline, CDR1 is SGHNT and CDR2 is YYREEE (reference sequence). The CDR3: CASPSPAESYEQYF. The CDR3 bases are TGTGCCAGCCCCTCCCCAGCGGAGTCCTACGAGCAGTACTTC.

This rearrangement joins TRBV28 to TRBJ1-3; possibly TRBD1 for D (5 bases). CDR1 MDHEN and CDR2 SYDVKM come from the germline V gene. The CDR3 sequence is 15 residues long. Between the trimmed V and J ends, which lost 7 bases and 4 bases, there was a span of 17 bases. The CDR3 loop is CASTRTGTQGNTIYF. The DNA for the CDR3 is TGTGCCAGCACTCGTACCGGGACGCAAGGAAACACCATATATTTT.

The V call is TRBV9, the J call TRBJ2-5; no firm D call. Germline V lookup: CDR1 SGDLS, CDR2 YYNGEE. The ends were cut back, 0 bases at V and 4 bases at J, with 10 bases in the middle. The CDR3 totals 14 residues. CDR3 in DNA: TGTGCCAGCAGCGTAGGTGGCCTTGGAGAGACCCAGTACTTC. Its protein product is CASSVGGLGETQYF.

In DNA, the CDR3 is TGTGCCACCAGCAGAGAGGGCAATTCCTATGGCTACACCTTC. Its protein is CATSREGNSYGYTF. The genes are TRBV15 and TRBJ1-2; no clear D. This CDR3 is built from 14 residues. Trimming took off 0 bases at V and 4 bases at J, with 9 bases between the two ends. The V gene's germline CDR1 is LNHNV and CDR2 YYDKDF (reference sequence). The full variable domain, with the rest looked up from reference TRBV15 and TRBJ1-2, is DAMVIQNPRYQVTQFGKPVTLSCSQTLNHNVMYWYQQKSSQAPKLLFHYYDKDFNNEADTPDNFQSRRPNTSFCFLDIRSPGLGDTAMYLCATSREGNSYGYTFGSGTRLTVV.

The chain recombines TRBV5-1 with TRBJ2-1; D might be TRBD2 (6 bases). Germline-derived CDR1 and CDR2 are SGHRS and YFSETQ. The CDR3 length is 15 residues. With 4 bases removed from V and 5 bases from J, the gap between germline ends came to 16 bases. CDR3 amino acids: CASSTGGTLNNEQFF. The CDR3 DNA follows: TGCGCCAGCAGCACCGGCGGGACTCTCAACAATGAGCAGTTCTTC. The full variable domain, completed using reference TRBV5-1 and TRBJ2-1, is KAGVTQTPRYLIKTRGQQVTLSCSPISGHRSVSWYQQTPGQGLQFLFEYFSETQRNKGNFPGRFSGRQFSNSRSEMNVSTLELGDSALYLCASSTGGTLNNEQFFGPGTRLTVL.

The chain uses TRBV5-1 and TRBJ2-3, with 9 bases fitting TRBD2. V was clipped by 6 bases and J by 4 bases; unmatched bases: 15. CDR1 is SGHRS, CDR2 YFSETQ, per germline. The CDR3 contains 17 residues. Written as DNA, the CDR3 is TGCGCCAGCATCCCAGATTTAGCGGGAGCAGGAGCAGATACGCAGTATTTT. Encoded protein: CASIPDLAGAGADTQYF.

This rearrangement joins TRBV5-6 to TRBJ2-2; TRBD1 might be the D (5 bases). The germline V gene encodes CDR1 SGHDT and CDR2 YYEEEE. The CDR3 runs 14 residues. Deletions cut 6 bases from V and 2 bases from J, with 11 bases between. CDR3 protein: CASTRRGNTGELFF. CDR3 DNA sequence: TGTGCCAGCACCCGAAGGGGTAACACCGGGGAGCTGTTTTTT.

The rearrangement uses TRBV4-1 and TRBJ2-1, with TRBD1 identical over 8 bases. Per germline, CDR1 MGHRA and CDR2 YSYEKL. Trimming cost V 1 base and J 5 bases; bases outside gene matches: 7. The CDR3 length is 16 residues. CDR3 protein: CASSQVATGANNEQFF. The CDR3 bases are TGCGCCAGCAGCCAAGTGGCGACAGGGGCGAACAATGAGCAGTTCTTC.

This clone was observed a few times. This sequence joins TRBV9 and TRBJ2-2; no reliable D call. CDR1 is SGDLS and CDR2 is YYNGEE in the germline V gene. Trimming took off 0 bases at V and 7 bases at J, with 13 bases between the two ends. CDR3 length: 15 amino acids. The CDR3 coding sequence is TGTGCCAGCAGCGTAGGGGTACTCCAGTACGGGGAGCTGTTTTTT. Protein product: CASSVGVLQYGELFF.

The genes are TRBV6-5 and TRBJ2-5, with D maybe TRBD2 (5 bases). Germline V gives CDR1 MNHEY, CDR2 SVGAGI. With 5 bases removed from V and 2 bases from J, the gap between germline ends came to 9 bases. The CDR3 sequence is 13 residues long. This CDR3 is CASSGSEQETQYF. The DNA for the CDR3 is TGTGCCAGCAGTGGGAGCGAACAAGAGACCCAGTACTTC.

The V gene is TRBV7-9, the J gene TRBJ1-1, with D uncertain. The CDR3 consists of 12 residues. CDR1 is SEHNR, CDR2 FQNEAQ, per germline (reference sequence). Deletions cut 5 bases from V and 4 bases from J, with 8 bases between. In DNA form, the CDR3 reads TGTGCCAGCAGCCTCATAGGCACTGAAGCTTTCTTT. It specifies CASSLIGTEAFF.